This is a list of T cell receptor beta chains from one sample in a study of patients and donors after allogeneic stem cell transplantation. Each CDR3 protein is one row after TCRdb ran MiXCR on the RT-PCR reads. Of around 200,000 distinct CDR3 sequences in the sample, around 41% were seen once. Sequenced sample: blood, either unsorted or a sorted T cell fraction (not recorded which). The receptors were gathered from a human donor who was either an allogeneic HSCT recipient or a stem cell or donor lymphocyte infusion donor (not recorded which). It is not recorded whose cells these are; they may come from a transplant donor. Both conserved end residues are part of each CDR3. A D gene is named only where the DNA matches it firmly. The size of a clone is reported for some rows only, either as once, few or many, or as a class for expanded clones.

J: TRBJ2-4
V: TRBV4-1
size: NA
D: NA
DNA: TGCGCCAGCAGCCGACGACGGGGGGCTGAAGCCAAAAACATTCAGTACTTC
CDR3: CASSRRRGAEAKNIQYF

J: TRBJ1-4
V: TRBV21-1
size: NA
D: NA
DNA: TGTGCCAGCAGCAAACCTCCGGAGGGGCCTACAGAAAAACTGTTTTTT
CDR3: CASSKPPEGPTEKLFF

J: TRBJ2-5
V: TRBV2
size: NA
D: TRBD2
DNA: TGTGCCAGCAGTGGAATTGGCGGGGGGGAAGAGACCCAGTACTTC
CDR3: CASSGIGGGEETQYF

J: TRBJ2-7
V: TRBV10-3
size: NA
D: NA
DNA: TGTGCCATCAGGGGACTGTCCTACGAGCAGTACTTC
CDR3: CAIRGLSYEQYF

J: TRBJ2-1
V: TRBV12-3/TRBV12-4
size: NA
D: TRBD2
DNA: TGTGCCAGCAGTCCGGGACTAGCGGGGGGTTACAATGAGCAGTTCTTC
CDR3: CASSPGLAGGYNEQFF

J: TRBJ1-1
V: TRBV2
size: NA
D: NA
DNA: TGTGCCAGCCACCCGTTGGCTCGGAACACTGAAGCTTTCTTT
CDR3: CASHPLARNTEAFF

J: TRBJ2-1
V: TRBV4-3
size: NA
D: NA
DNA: TGCGCCAGCAGCCCAAGTGAGGGCTTGACGGATGAGCAGTTCTTC
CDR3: CASSPSEGLTDEQFF

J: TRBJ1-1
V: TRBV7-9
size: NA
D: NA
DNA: TGTGCCAGCAGCTTTTTATGGCCGAACACTGAAGCTTTCTTT
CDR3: CASSFLWPNTEAFF

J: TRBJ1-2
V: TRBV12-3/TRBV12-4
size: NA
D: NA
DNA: TGTGCCAGCAGACCAGAGACGGAATTTAACTATGGCTACACCTTC
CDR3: CASRPETEFNYGYTF

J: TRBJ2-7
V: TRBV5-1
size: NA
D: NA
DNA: TGCGCCAGCAGCTTGGAGCCGGGACAATTTGTCTACGAGCAGTACTTC
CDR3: CASSLEPGQFVYEQYF

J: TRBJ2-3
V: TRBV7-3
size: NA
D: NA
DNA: TGTGCCAGCAGCTTATTGCGCAGCACAGATACGCAGTATTTT
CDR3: CASSLLRSTDTQYF

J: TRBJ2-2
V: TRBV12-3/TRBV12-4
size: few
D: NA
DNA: TGTGCCAGCAGCAAGACCGGGGAGCTGTTTTTT
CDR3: CASSKTGELFF

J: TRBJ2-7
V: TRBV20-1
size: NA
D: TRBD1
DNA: TGCAGTGCGCTCTACAGGGGGCGCAGGGACGAGCAGTACTTC
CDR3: CSALYRGRRDEQYF

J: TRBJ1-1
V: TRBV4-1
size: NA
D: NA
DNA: TGCGCCAGCAGCCAATCCTTTCAAAGGCAGAGCACTGAAGCTTTCTTT
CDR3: CASSQSFQRQSTEAFF

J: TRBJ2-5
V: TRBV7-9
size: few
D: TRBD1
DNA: TGTGCCAGCAGCCCCGGGACAGGGCGTGAGACCCAGTACTTC
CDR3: CASSPGTGRETQYF

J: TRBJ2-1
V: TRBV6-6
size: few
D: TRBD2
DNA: TGTGCCAGCAGTACACTAGCGGGGGCTTACAATGAGCAGTTCTTC
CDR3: CASSTLAGAYNEQFF

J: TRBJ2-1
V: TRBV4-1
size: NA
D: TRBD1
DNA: TGCGCCAGCAGCCAAGGGACAGGGTACTCAGGGGAGCAGTTCTTC
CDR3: CASSQGTGYSGEQFF